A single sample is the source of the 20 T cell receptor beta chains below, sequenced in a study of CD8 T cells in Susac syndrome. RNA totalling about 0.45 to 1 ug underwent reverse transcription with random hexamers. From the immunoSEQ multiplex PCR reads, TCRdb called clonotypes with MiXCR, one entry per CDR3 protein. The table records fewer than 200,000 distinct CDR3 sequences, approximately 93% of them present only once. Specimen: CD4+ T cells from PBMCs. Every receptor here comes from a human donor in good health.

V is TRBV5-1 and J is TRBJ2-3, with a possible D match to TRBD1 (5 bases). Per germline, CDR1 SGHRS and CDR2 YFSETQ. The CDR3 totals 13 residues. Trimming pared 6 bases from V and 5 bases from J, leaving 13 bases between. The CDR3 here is CASTTGLGDTQYF. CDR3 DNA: TGCGCCAGCACCACAGGTTTGGGAGATACGCAGTATTTT.

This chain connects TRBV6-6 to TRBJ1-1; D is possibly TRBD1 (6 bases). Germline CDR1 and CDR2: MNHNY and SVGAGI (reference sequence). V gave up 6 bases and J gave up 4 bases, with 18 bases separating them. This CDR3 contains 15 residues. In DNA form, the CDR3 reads TGTGCCAGCAGCCTTCCCCCGGGGGGCCTCACTGAAGCTTTCTTT. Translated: CASSLPPGGLTEAFF.

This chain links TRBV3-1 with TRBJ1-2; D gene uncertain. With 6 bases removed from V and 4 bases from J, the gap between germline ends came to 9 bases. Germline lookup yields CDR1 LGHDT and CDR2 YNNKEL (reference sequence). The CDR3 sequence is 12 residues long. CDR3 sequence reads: CASSTGGYGYTF. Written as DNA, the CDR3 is TGTGCCAGCAGTACCGGTGGCTATGGCTACACCTTC. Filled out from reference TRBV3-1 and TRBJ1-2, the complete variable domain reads DTAVSQTPKYLVTQMGNDKSIKCEQNLGHDTMYWYKQDSKKFLKIMFSYNNKELIINETVPNRFSPKSPDKAHLNLHINSLELGDSAVYFCASSTGGYGYTFGSGTRLTVV.

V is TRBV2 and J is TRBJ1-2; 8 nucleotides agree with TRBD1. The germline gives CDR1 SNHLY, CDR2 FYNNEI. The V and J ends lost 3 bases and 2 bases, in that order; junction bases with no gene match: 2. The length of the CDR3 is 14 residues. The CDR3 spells CASSEGTGNYGYTF. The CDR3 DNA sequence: TGTGCCAGCAGTGAGGGGACAGGAAACTATGGCTACACCTTC.

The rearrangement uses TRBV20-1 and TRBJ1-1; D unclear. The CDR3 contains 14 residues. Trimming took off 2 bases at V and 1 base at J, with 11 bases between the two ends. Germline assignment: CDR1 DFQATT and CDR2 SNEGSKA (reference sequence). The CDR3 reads CSARPSGRNTEAFF. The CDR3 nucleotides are TGCAGTGCTAGACCATCCGGACGGAACACTGAAGCTTTCTTT.

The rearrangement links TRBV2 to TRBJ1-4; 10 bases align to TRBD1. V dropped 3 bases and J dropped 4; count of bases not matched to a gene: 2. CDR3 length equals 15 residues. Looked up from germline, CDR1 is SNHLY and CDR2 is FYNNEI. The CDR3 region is CASSEDRGFNEKLFF. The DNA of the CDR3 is TGTGCCAGCAGTGAGGACAGGGGGTTTAATGAAAAACTGTTTTTT.

In DNA form, the CDR3 reads TGTGCCTGGAGTAAGGAGCCGGCCACCTTC. Protein: CAWSKEPATF. The chain joins TRBV30 to TRBJ1-2; D is uncertain. Trimming took off 2 bases at V and 13 bases at J, with 11 bases between the two ends. The CDR3 has 10 residues. Looked up from germline, CDR1 is GTSNPN and CDR2 is SVGIG (reference sequence).

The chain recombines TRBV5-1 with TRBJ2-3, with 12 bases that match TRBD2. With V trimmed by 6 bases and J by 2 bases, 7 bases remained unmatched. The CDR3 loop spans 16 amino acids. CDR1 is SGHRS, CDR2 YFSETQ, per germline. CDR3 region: CASKLGLAGNTDTQYF. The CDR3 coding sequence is TGCGCCAGCAAGCTTGGACTAGCGGGGAACACAGATACGCAGTATTTT.

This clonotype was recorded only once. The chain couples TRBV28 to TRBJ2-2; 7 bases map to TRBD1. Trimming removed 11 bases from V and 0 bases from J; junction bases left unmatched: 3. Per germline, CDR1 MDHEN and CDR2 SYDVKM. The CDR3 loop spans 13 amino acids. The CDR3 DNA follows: TGTGCCGCACAGGGGACGAACACCGGGGAGCTGTTTTTT. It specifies CAAQGTNTGELFF.

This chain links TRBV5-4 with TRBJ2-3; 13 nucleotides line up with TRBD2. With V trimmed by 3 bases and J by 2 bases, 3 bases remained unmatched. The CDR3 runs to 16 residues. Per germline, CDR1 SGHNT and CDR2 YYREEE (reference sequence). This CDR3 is CASSSLAGGATDTQYF. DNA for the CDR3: TGTGCCAGCAGCTCACTAGCGGGGGGGGCCACAGATACGCAGTATTTT.

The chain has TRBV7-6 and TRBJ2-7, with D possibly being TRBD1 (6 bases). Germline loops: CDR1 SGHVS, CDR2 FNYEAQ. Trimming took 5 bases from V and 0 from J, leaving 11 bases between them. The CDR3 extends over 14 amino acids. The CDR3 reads CASSPRTDSYEQYF. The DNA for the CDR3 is TGTGCCAGCAGCCCCCGGACAGACTCCTACGAGCAGTACTTC.

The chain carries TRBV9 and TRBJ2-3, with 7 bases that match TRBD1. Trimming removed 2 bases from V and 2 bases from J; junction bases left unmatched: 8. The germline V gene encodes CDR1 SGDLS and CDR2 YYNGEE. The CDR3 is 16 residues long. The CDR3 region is CASSVFWGQLTDTQYF. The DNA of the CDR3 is TGTGCCAGCAGCGTCTTCTGGGGACAGCTCACAGATACGCAGTATTTT. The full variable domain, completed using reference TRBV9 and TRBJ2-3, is DSGVTQTPKHLITATGQRVTLRCSPRSGDLSVYWYQQSLDQGLQFLIQYYNGEERAKGNILERFSAQQFPDLHSELNLSSLELGDSALYFCASSVFWGQLTDTQYFGPGTRLTVL.

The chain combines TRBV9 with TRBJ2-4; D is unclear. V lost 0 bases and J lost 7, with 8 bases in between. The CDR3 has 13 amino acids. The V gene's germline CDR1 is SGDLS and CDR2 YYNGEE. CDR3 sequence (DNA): TGTGCCAGCAGCGTAGGGACCGTCAACATTCAGTACTTC. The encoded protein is CASSVGTVNIQYF.

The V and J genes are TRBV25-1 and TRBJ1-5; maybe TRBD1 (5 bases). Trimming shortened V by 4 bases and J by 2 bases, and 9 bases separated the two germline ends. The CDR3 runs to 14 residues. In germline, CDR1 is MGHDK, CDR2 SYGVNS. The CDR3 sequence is CASSAQGGNQPQHF. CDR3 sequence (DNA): TGTGCCAGCAGTGCCCAGGGAGGCAATCAGCCCCAGCATTTT.

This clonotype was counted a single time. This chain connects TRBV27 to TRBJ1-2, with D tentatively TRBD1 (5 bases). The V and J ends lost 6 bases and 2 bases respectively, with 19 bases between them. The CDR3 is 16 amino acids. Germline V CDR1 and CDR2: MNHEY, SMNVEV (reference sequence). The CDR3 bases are TGTGCCAGCAGCACCCTCGGACGGAGGGGAAACTATGGCTACACCTTC. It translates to CASSTLGRRGNYGYTF.

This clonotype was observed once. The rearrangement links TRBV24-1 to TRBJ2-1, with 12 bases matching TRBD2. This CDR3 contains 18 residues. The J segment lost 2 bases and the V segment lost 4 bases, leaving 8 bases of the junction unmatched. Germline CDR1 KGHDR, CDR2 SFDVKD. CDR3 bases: TGTGCCACCAGTGAACCGGGACTAGCGGGCTCGACCTACAATGAGCAGTTCTTC. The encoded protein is CATSEPGLAGSTYNEQFF.

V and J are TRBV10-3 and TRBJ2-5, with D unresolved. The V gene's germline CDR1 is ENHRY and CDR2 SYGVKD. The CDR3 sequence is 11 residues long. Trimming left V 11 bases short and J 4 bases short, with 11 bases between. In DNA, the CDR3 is TGTGCCTTCGGACCATCAGAGACCCAGTACTTC. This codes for CAFGPSETQYF.

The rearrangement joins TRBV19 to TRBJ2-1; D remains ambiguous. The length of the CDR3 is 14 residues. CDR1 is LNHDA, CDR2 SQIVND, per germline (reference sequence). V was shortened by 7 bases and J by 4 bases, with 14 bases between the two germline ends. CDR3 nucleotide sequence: TGTGCCAGTACAGAGACATCTTTTTACAATGAGCAGTTCTTC. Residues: CASTETSFYNEQFF.

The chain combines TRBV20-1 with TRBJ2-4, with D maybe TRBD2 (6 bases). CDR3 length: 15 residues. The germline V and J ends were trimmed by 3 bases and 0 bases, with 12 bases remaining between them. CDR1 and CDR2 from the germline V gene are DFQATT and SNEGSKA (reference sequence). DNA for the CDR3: TGCAGTGCTAGTTGGGGGGTGGGAGCCAAAAACATTCAGTACTTC. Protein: CSASWGVGAKNIQYF.

The CDR3 bases are TGTGCCAGCAGCTCCAGAAACAGGGGAGAAGTTTATGGCTACACCTTC. It encodes CASSSRNRGEVYGYTF. V and J are TRBV7-9 and TRBJ1-2, with 7 positions matching TRBD1. Trimming at V came to 4 bases and at J to 5 bases, leaving 13 bases not matched to a gene. CDR1 and CDR2 from the germline V gene are SEHNR and FQNEAQ (reference sequence). CDR3 length: 16 amino acids.